The T cell receptor (beta chain) under discussion was sequenced for a study of blood T cell repertoires in COVID-19 (dated by TCRdb to 2020 to 2022). Broadly, across the study: Samples from collaborators originated in the United States, Italy and Spain and spanned both the acute and convalescent phases of COVID-19. The material from the prospective study consisted of cDNA or gDNA derived from T cells, B-cell-depleted T cells, or PBMCs. The dataset comprised deeply sampled blood TCRbeta repertoires from subjects exposed to, actively infected with, or recovered from COVID-19. A freely available public database, intended as a resource for researchers studying the immune response to SARS-CoV-2, is where the repertoires were released. The samples were drawn from the first 160 participants of the ongoing ImmuneRACE study and from roughly 1,300 subjects provided by 6 global collaborators. A de-identified subject ID, COVID-19 status, age in years and sex were almost always included in the sample metadata. Where available, HLA class I and class II types were obtained from metadata supplied by the sample provider rather than from assay-based typing.

The immunoSEQ Assay, a bias-controlled multiplex PCR, was used to amplify TCRbeta CDR3 regions from genomic DNA. The published analysis was carried out like this. The number of nucleated cells in each sample was estimated from the amplification of reference gene primers within the assay. To quantify the absolute abundance of each unique TCRbeta CDR3 rearrangement, sequence reads were collapsed and filtered. For each sample, productive Simpson clonality was calculated as the square root of Simpson's diversity index over productive rearrangements. This immuneACCESS table, as held by TCRdb, lists in-frame sequences with V and J called but not all clones. Of the missing ones, under half trace to an unresolved V gene in checked studies; the others have no known cause. V and J calls plus clone size are reproduced from that table; the DNA served to infer D and trimming. The sample table records a few hundred thousand clones; 83% of these occur just once. The top ten constitute about 1.2% of the sample.

Each collaborating institution followed its own protocols to collect whole blood in K2EDTA tubes. For TCRbeta analysis, collaborators shipped samples in one of three forms: frozen whole blood, isolated PBMCs, or DNA extracted from either of those sample types. This clone was recorded only once. The clone's antigen remains unknown. Base-call qualities are not available, and no considerably larger clone is one nucleotide away. The V end gives up 7 bases and the J end 4 bases, leaving 8 bases in the junction not matched to a gene. Reading from cysteine to phenylalanine, the CDR3 counts 14 amino acids. Only the CDR3 region is kept as DNA, spanning 42 bases read in frame from base 1. The germline V gene (reference sequence) sets CDR1 to LNHNV and CDR2 to YYDKDF. Broad study findings and their caveats: The amount of clinical and demographic metadata varied by source and participant and was provided uncurated.

The rearrangement joined TRBV15 to TRBJ2-3, with 7 middle bases fitting TRBD1. The TCR was taken from a woman in her forties or fifties with acute or convalescent COVID-19. The sequenced sample consisted of peripheral blood. The nucleotides are TGTGCCACCAAATACAGGGGTTCGGCAGATACGCAGTATTTT. Its translation is CATKYRGSADTQYF.